One sample yielded the 30 T cell receptor beta chains listed below, sequenced in a study of CD8 T cells in Susac syndrome. Random hexamers were used to reverse transcribe the RNA input (roughly 0.5 to 1 ug). TCRdb recomputed calls from the immunoSEQ multiplex PCR reads with MiXCR, one row per CDR3 protein. There are about 240,000 distinct CDR3 sequences in the sample; 90% to 96% occur only once, and approximately 0.1% lies in the top ten. Sequenced sample: CD4+ T cells from PBMCs. The origin of the receptors is a human donor with Susac syndrome.

This chain connects TRBV29-1 to TRBJ1-1, with 7 bases identical to TRBD1. Germline loops: CDR1 SQVTM, CDR2 ANQGSEA. Unmatched junction bases numbered 7, after V lost 4 bases and J lost 5 bases. CDR3 length: 13 residues. CDR3 region: CSVAPRGWTEAFF. For the CDR3, the DNA is TGCAGCGTTGCACCCAGGGGGTGGACTGAAGCTTTCTTT.

The DNA of the CDR3 is TGTGCCAGCAGTTACTCGACCCTTGGCTATGGCTACACCTTC. This translates into CASSYSTLGYGYTF. The chain links TRBV6-5 to TRBJ1-2; D is unclear. V was pared by 0 bases and J by 4 bases, with 9 bases between. The CDR3 is 14 residues long. In germline, CDR1 is MNHEY, CDR2 SVGAGI.

This sequence joins TRBV6-4 and TRBJ1-2; D unresolved. The CDR3 loop spans 15 amino acids. Deletions cut 3 bases from V and 4 bases from J, with 15 bases between. Looked up from germline, CDR1 is MRHNA and CDR2 is SNTAGT. The CDR3 is CASSESAGLFYGYTF. DNA of the CDR3: TGTGCCAGCAGTGAGTCCGCCGGACTCTTCTATGGCTACACCTTC.

The CDR3 region is CASSLGQGKNIQYF. Written as DNA, the CDR3 is TGTGCCAGCAGTCTCGGACAGGGGAAAAACATTCAGTACTTC. The chain links TRBV2 to TRBJ2-4; TRBD1 aligns across 9 bases. In germline, CDR1 is SNHLY, CDR2 FYNNEI. The CDR3 is made up of 14 amino acids. The V and J ends lost 5 bases and 4 bases, in that order; junction bases with no gene match: 3.

The genes are TRBV23-1 and TRBJ2-3, with D uncertain. TRBV23-1 is an ORF for which the function is uncertain. Trimming cost V 0 bases and J 6 bases, with 13 bases left between them. The CDR3 contains 15 residues. The CDR3 nucleotides read TGCGCCAGCAGTCAATCGGGCAGACCGTTGGATACGCAGTATTTT. Its protein product is CASSQSGRPLDTQYF.

This chain uses TRBV5-6 with TRBJ1-1, with D possibly being TRBD1 (5 bases). Per germline, CDR1 SGHDT and CDR2 YYEEEE. There are 14 residues in the CDR3. V dropped 4 bases and J dropped 5 bases, with 15 bases sitting between them. The CDR3 reads CASSKIRGGTEAFF. The CDR3 nucleotides read TGTGCCAGCAGCAAAATTAGGGGTGGTACTGAAGCTTTCTTT.

V and J are TRBV29-1 and TRBJ2-2, with 9 bases that match TRBD1. V trimming: 5 bases; J trimming: 2 bases; junction bases outside the gene matches: 6. CDR3 length equals 15 residues. Germline V gene lookup returns CDR1 SQVTM and CDR2 ANQGSEA. The CDR3 is CSVIRTGDNTGELFF. CDR3 nucleotides: TGCAGCGTTATTAGGACAGGGGATAACACCGGGGAGCTGTTTTTT.

This chain connects TRBV12-3 or TRBV12-4 to TRBJ2-3, with 10 bases matching TRBD2. The V and J ends lost 4 bases and 2 bases, in that order; junction bases with no gene match: 3. The CDR3 is 15 residues long. The chain's CDR3 is CASSYTSGTTDTQYF. The CDR3 coding sequence is TGTGCCAGCAGTTACACTAGCGGGACCACAGATACGCAGTATTTT.

The chain is built from TRBV21-1 and TRBJ1-1; whether TRBD1, the table's D call, matches the DNA was not checked. TRBV21-1 represents a pseudogene. The CDR3 is 16 residues long. The CDR3 DNA reads as TGTGCCAGCAGCAAGAACAGGCGGTCATACCTATCTGAAGCTTTCTTT. Translated, it gives CASSKNRRSYLSEAFF.

As regards this clonotype: At one of its ends the junction is not consistent with the germline gene, which may arise from a read error. The rearrangement joins TRBV11-3 to TRBJ1-5; D unclear. Germline lookup yields CDR1 SGHNT and CDR2 YENEEA. The CDR3 spans 12 residues. The CDR3 DNA reads TGTGCCAGCAGCCCTAGCGATCAGCCCCAGCATTTT. It is translated as CASSPSDQPQHF.

The V call is TRBV29-1, the J call TRBJ1-2; D remains unclear. CDR1 is SQVTM, CDR2 ANQGSEA, per germline. The CDR3 runs 13 residues. V lost 5 bases to trimming and J lost 4 bases, with 14 bases between them. CDR3 bases: TGCAGCGTTACCGTAGGTGGCGGCTATGGCTACACCTTC. Amino acid sequence: CSVTVGGGYGYTF.

V usage is TRBV28 and J usage is TRBJ1-1, with D perhaps TRBD1 (5 bases). V lost 4 bases, J lost 12 bases, and 12 bases lay in between. CDR3 length: 11 residues. Germline V CDR1 and CDR2: MDHEN, SYDVKM. The CDR3 sequence: CASSSKGTTFF. In DNA form, the CDR3 reads TGTGCCAGCAGTTCCAAAGGGACCACTTTCTTT.

The chain uses TRBV10-3 and TRBJ1-1; D is possibly TRBD1 (6 bases). The V gene lost 2 bases and the J gene lost 3 bases, with 13 bases spanning the gap. CDR1 is ENHRY, CDR2 SYGVKD, per germline. This CDR3 is built from 15 residues. The CDR3 DNA follows: TGTGCCATCAGTGAGCCCAAGGGGGGCGACACTGAAGCTTTCTTT. Translation: CAISEPKGGDTEAFF.

The genes are TRBV5-1 and TRBJ2-3; 8 bases line up with TRBD1. CDR1 and CDR2 from the germline V gene are SGHRS and YFSETQ. V shed 4 bases, J shed 1 base, and the junction held 5 bases outside the gene matches. The CDR3 runs 15 residues. The CDR3 protein is CASSLGGQGTDTQYF. The CDR3 DNA sequence: TGCGCCAGCAGCCTTGGGGGACAGGGCACAGATACGCAGTATTTT.

The J gene is TRBJ2-7, the V gene TRBV5-1; D may be TRBD1 or TRBD2 (6 bases each). Germline CDR1 reads SGHRS; CDR2 reads YFSETQ. The CDR3 totals 13 residues. Between the trimmed V and J ends, which lost 4 bases and 3 bases, there was a span of 11 bases. CDR3 bases: TGCGCCAGCAGCCCGGGGGCTTACTACGAGCAGTACTTC. It codes for CASSPGAYYEQYF.

The V and J genes are TRBV12-3 or TRBV12-4 and TRBJ1-2; D is possibly TRBD1 (6 bases). Trimming cost V 6 bases and J 0 bases, with 14 bases left between them. The CDR3 runs 15 residues. CDR3 nucleotide sequence: TGTGCCAGCAGAGTCGAGGGGACAACTAACTATGGCTACACCTTC. Its translation is CASRVEGTTNYGYTF.

J is TRBJ2-7 and V is TRBV7-6, with 10 nucleotides matching TRBD1. Germline V gives CDR1 SGHVS, CDR2 FNYEAQ. The CDR3 spans 15 residues. J was trimmed by 7 bases and V by 4 bases; bases with no gene match: 10. CDR3 region: CASSSIGDRGWEQYF. CDR3 nucleotide sequence: TGTGCCAGCAGCTCCATCGGGGACAGGGGCTGGGAGCAGTACTTC.

The gene calls are TRBV29-1 and TRBJ2-1; D uncertain. In germline, CDR1 is SQVTM, CDR2 ANQGSEA. The CDR3 extends over 13 amino acids. V was clipped by 3 bases and J by 8 bases, with 14 bases between them. The chain's CDR3 is CSVESPLEDEQFF. In DNA form, the CDR3 reads TGCAGCGTTGAGAGCCCCCTAGAGGATGAGCAGTTCTTC.

The chain employs TRBV14 and TRBJ2-7; D may match TRBD1 or TRBD2 (5 bases each). Trimming removed 4 bases at V and 6 bases at J, with 10 bases between. The germline V gene has CDR1 SGHDN and CDR2 FVKESK. There are 12 residues in the CDR3. The chain's CDR3 is CASSPWGSEQYF. The CDR3 nucleotides read TGTGCCAGCAGCCCCTGGGGGAGCGAGCAGTACTTC. Supplemented by reference TRBV14 and TRBJ2-7, the full variable domain reads EAGVTQFPSHSVIEKGQTVTLRCDPISGHDNLYWYRRVMGKEIKFLLHFVKESKQDESGMPNNRFLAERTGGTYSTLKVQPAELEDSGVYFCASSPWGSEQYFGPGTRLTVT.

The chain recombines TRBV28 with TRBJ2-1, with D possibly being TRBD1 (6 bases). This CDR3 contains 15 residues. Trimming removed 2 bases from V and 0 bases from J, with 8 bases in between. Germline lookup yields CDR1 MDHEN and CDR2 SYDVKM. The CDR3 coding sequence is TGTGCCAGCAGTTTACCAGGGGCCTCCTACAATGAGCAGTTCTTC. It translates to CASSLPGASYNEQFF.

The chain combines TRBV29-1 with TRBJ2-3; 8 bases are a match to TRBD1. This CDR3 comprises 12 residues. The V gene's germline CDR1 is SQVTM and CDR2 ANQGSEA. V was pared by 6 bases and J by 4 bases, with 3 bases of the junction left unmatched. The CDR3 nucleotides read TGCAGCGTGACAGGGGCATCAGATACGCAGTATTTT. Translated, it gives CSVTGASDTQYF.

The chain uses TRBV20-1 and TRBJ1-1; D is undetermined. The CDR3 sequence is 12 residues long. Germline loops: CDR1 DFQATT, CDR2 SNEGSKA (reference sequence). Between the trimmed V and J ends, which lost 6 bases and 1 base, there was a span of 9 bases. The CDR3 nucleotides read TGCAGTGCAGCCCCGGCGAACACTGAAGCTTTCTTT. Its protein is CSAAPANTEAFF.

The chain uses TRBV30 and TRBJ1-1; weak D call: TRBD1 (6 bases). CDR1 is GTSNPN and CDR2 is SVGIG in the germline V gene (reference sequence). The CDR3 sequence is 14 residues long. The V end was cut by 1 base, the J end by 5 bases, with 14 bases between. CDR3 residues: CAWSGRGITTEAFF. CDR3 nucleotide sequence: TGTGCCTGGAGTGGCAGGGGTATAACAACTGAAGCTTTCTTT.

The J gene is TRBJ2-1, the V gene TRBV28; 11 bases map to TRBD2. Looked up from germline, CDR1 is MDHEN and CDR2 is SYDVKM. The CDR3 is 14 amino acids. V shed 6 bases, J shed 10 bases, and the junction held 8 bases outside the gene matches. The CDR3 reads CASSQGLAGREQFF. Here the CDR3 DNA reads TGTGCCAGCAGCCAAGGACTAGCGGGCAGAGAGCAGTTCTTC.

This clonotype appeared a few times. The chain couples TRBV9 to TRBJ2-1; D may be TRBD1 or TRBD2 (5 bases each). V lost 3 bases, J lost 5 bases, and 12 bases lay in between. The CDR3 covers 14 residues. Germline values: CDR1 SGDLS, CDR2 YYNGEE. In DNA, the CDR3 is TGTGCCAGCAGCGCTATCGGGACCAACAATGAGCAGTTCTTC. This translates into CASSAIGTNNEQFF.

This clonotype came up once. The chain uses TRBV9 and TRBJ2-1; TRBD2 agrees at 10 bases. V dropped 0 bases and J dropped 6; count of bases not matched to a gene: 3. Germline assignment: CDR1 SGDLS and CDR2 YYNGEE. This CDR3 comprises 15 residues. The CDR3 here is CASSVEGLATNEQFF. CDR3 DNA: TGTGCCAGCAGCGTAGAGGGACTAGCGACCAATGAGCAGTTCTTC.

The CDR3 protein is CATSDSTGGEQFF. The CDR3 coding sequence is TGTGCCACCAGTGACTCGACAGGGGGTGAGCAGTTCTTC. V usage is TRBV24-1 and J usage is TRBJ2-1, with 9 nucleotides matching TRBD1. Germline V gene lookup returns CDR1 KGHDR and CDR2 SFDVKD. The CDR3 sequence is 13 residues long. J gave up 9 bases and V 4 bases, and 3 bases lay outside the gene matches.

The chain links TRBV2 to TRBJ1-2; 8 nucleotides match TRBD1. The ends lost 1 base at V and 13 bases at J; junction bases unmatched: 14. This CDR3 region has 15 residues. The germline V gene has CDR1 SNHLY and CDR2 FYNNEI. CDR3 coding DNA: TGTGCCAGCAGTGAAGAGGCACAGGGGGTTGTCGGTAGCACCTTC. Translating it yields CASSEEAQGVVGSTF. The full variable domain, rest sourced from reference TRBV2 and TRBJ1-2, is EPEVTQTPSHQVTQMGQEVILRCVPISNHLYFYWYRQILGQKVEFLVSFYNNEISEKSEIFDDQFSVERPDGSNFTLKIRSTKLEDSAMYFCASSEEAQGVVGSTFGSGTRLTVV.

The V gene is TRBV18, the J gene TRBJ1-4, with D hard to call. This CDR3 region has 13 residues. CDR1 is KGHSH, CDR2 LQKENI, per germline. Between the trimmed V and J ends, which lost 1 base and 7 bases, there was a span of 7 bases. This CDR3 reads CASSPQRSEKLFF. CDR3 nucleotides: TGTGCCAGCTCACCACAAAGAAGTGAAAAACTGTTTTTT.

The chain links TRBV7-9 to TRBJ2-3; TRBD2 aligns across 11 bases. The CDR3 has 16 residues. V gave up 1 base and J gave up 6 bases; unmatched junction bases: 6. Per the germline V gene, CDR1 is SEHNR and CDR2 is FQNEAQ (reference sequence). CDR3: CASSLVPLAGADTQYF. CDR3 DNA: TGTGCCAGCAGCTTAGTCCCACTAGCGGGAGCCGATACGCAGTATTTT.